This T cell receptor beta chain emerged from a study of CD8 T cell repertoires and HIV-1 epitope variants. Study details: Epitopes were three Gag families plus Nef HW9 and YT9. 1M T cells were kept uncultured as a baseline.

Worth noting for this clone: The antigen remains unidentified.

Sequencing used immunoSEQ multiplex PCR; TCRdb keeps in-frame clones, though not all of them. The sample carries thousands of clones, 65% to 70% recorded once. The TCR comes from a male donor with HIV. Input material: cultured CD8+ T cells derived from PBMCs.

This chain's CDR3 is CASTMTPGRALEQYF. The CDR3 bases are TGTGCCAGCACTATGACACCGGGACGGGCGTTGGAGCAGTACTTC. The gene calls are TRBV27 and TRBJ2-7, with D perhaps TRBD1 or TRBD2 (5 bases each). Deletions cut 7 bases from V and 7 bases from J, with 23 bases between. CDR1 is MNHEY and CDR2 is SMNVEV in the germline V gene (reference sequence). The CDR3 is 15 residues long.